This TCR beta chain was found in a study of T cell repertoires in cytomegalovirus infection. Study summary: From public TCR beta signatures came an indication of both CMV infection and matching HLA type.

Germline values: CDR1 SGHVS, CDR2 FQNEAQ. The V end lost 4 bases, the J end lost 0 bases, and 10 bases lay between the germline ends. The CDR3 loop spans 16 amino acids. This clonotype has at least ten counts. Its antigen is currently unknown. Findings and caveats of the study: Identification of carriers of CMV plus the relevant HLA was achieved through cumulative public TCR beta family frequency.

Using its own MiXCR run on the reads, TCRdb lists one record per CDR3 protein. The data contain 900,000 to 950,000 distinct CDR3 sequences, roughly 31% of them singletons. The sequence was collected from a human donor in good health (CMV status not recorded). Some clones in this sample may be carry-over from other donors' samples. The gene calls are TRBV7-8 and TRBJ1-6, with D hard to call. Sample: cultured CD8+ T cells from PBMCs, taken from culture after CMV antigen stimulation. CDR3 residues: CASSSRRSSYNSPLHF. The CDR3, as DNA: TGTGCCAGCAGCTCCCGTCGGAGCTCCTATAATTCACCCCTCCACTTT.